Listed below are T cell receptor beta chains from one sample, sequenced in a study of blood T cells in healthy people across ages. TCRdb fed the 5' RACE reads into MiXCR, producing one record per CDR3 protein. The top ten clones hold less than 20% of a sample with hundreds of thousands of distinct CDR3 sequences, about 28% of them seen once. Sequencing was carried out using blood. The receptors shown here come from an elderly woman in good health. Each CDR3 is given with its conserved first and last residue. D genes are given only for firm matches. Clone size appears in some rows only: once, few, many, or a class for an expanded clone.

>TRBV6-2/TRBV6-3|.|many|TRBJ2-5
TGTGCCAGCAGTTACCCGGAGACCCAGTACTTC
CASSYPETQYF
>TRBV30|TRBD1|.|TRBJ1-5
TGTGCCTGGAGTTTGAGGACAGGAAGAAATAGCAATCAGCCCCAGCATTTT
CAWSLRTGRNSNQPQHF
>TRBV5-5|.|few|TRBJ1-5
TGTGCCAGCAGCTTAGGAAATAATAGCAATCAGCCCCAGCATTTT
CASSLGNNSNQPQHF
>TRBV5-1|TRBD1|.|TRBJ1-2
TGCGCCAGCAGTTCCGGGACAGGGGGTTCTGGCTACACCTTC
CASSSGTGGSGYTF
>TRBV5-8|.|.|TRBJ2-3
TGTGCCAGCGGCCGTATGGGGGCTTCAGATACGCAGTATTTT
CASGRMGASDTQYF
>TRBV7-9|.|.|TRBJ2-3
TGTGCCAGCAGCTCTCGGGGGGCCGGTATCGCAGATACGCAGTATTTT
CASSSRGAGIADTQYF
>TRBV24-1|.|many|TRBJ2-5
TGTGCCACCAGTGACCCAGGACTAGAGACCCAGTACTTC
CATSDPGLETQYF
>TRBV18|.|.|TRBJ2-4
TGTGCCAGCTCACCAGTGGCTAGCCGGATTATAAACATTCAGTACTTC
CASSPVASRIINIQYF
>TRBV30|.|many|TRBJ2-7
TGTGCCTGGAGTGCCACCGAGCAGTACTTC
CAWSATEQYF
>TRBV6-5|.|many|TRBJ1-2
TGTGCCAGCAGCGATAACAGGGCTAACTATGGCTACACCTTC
CASSDNRANYGYTF
>TRBV5-6|TRBD1|many|TRBJ1-2
TGTGCCAGCAGCTTGGGGGGACAGTGGAACTATGGCTACACCTTC
CASSLGGQWNYGYTF
>TRBV11-1|.|many|TRBJ2-7
TGTGCCAGCTCAGCTCCGCTTCGGGCCGGCTACGAGCAGTACTTC
CASSAPLRAGYEQYF
>TRBV7-9|TRBD1|few|TRBJ1-1
TGTGCCAGCAGCTCCTTACAGGGGGTCGCTGAAGCTTTCTTT
CASSSLQGVAEAFF
>TRBV7-9|.|few|TRBJ2-5
TGTGCCAGCAGCTTTGACGGGGGGCCCTCGGCGGTGACCCAGTACTTC
CASSFDGGPSAVTQYF
>TRBV5-1|.|.|TRBJ1-1
TGCGCCAGCAGCACAGGACAGTACACTGAAGCTTTCTTT
CASSTGQYTEAFF
>TRBV20-1|TRBD2|.|TRBJ2-3
TGCAGCCTCAAGTGGGGGGGAGGAGATATGCAGTATTTT
CSLKWGGGDMQYF
>TRBV12-3/TRBV12-4|TRBD1|many|TRBJ1-6
TGTGCCAGCAGTTCCACAGGGGGCAATTCACCCCTCCACTTT
CASSSTGGNSPLHF
>TRBV7-2|TRBD1|many|TRBJ1-6
TGTGCCAGCAGCTTAGAACGACAGGGACTAGGTTCACCCCTCCACTTT
CASSLERQGLGSPLHF
>TRBV3-1|.|.|TRBJ2-3
TGTGCCCGCAGCCAAGAGAGGGGGGCGGAGCCCAGCACAGATACGCGGTATTTT
CARSQERGAEPSTDTRYF
>TRBV3-1|.|many|TRBJ2-5
TGTGCCAGCAGCCAATACAGGGAGACCCAGTACTTC
CASSQYRETQYF
>TRBV20-1|.|many|TRBJ2-6
TGCAGTGCGCGGGACAGCGGCGTCGCTGGGGCCAACGTCCTGACTTTC
CSARDSGVAGANVLTF
>TRBV12-3/TRBV12-4|.|.|TRBJ2-3
TGTGCCAGCAGTTTTAGTCGGCGAGTGAGCACAGATGCGCAGTATTTT
CASSFSRRVSTDAQYF
>TRBV25-1|.|few|TRBJ2-5
TGTGCCAACAGCCCCGCAGAGACCCAGTACTTC
CANSPAETQYF
>TRBV7-3|TRBD2|many|TRBJ2-3
TGTGCCAGCAGCTCGATAGCGGGGGGGCGTCCAGATACGCAGTATTTT
CASSSIAGGRPDTQYF
>TRBV5-8|.|.|TRBJ2-5
TGTGCCAGCAGCTCGGTTCGACAGCAAGAGACCCAGTACTTC
CASSSVRQQETQYF
>TRBV6-6|.|few|TRBJ1-6
TGTGCCAGCAGTCCACAGGGTCCCCTCCACTTT
CASSPQGPLHF
>TRBV4-2|.|.|TRBJ1-2
TGTGCCAGCAACCAAGCGCCAGGACGGGCCTATGGCTACACCTTC
CASNQAPGRAYGYTF
>TRBV12-3/TRBV12-4|.|many|TRBJ2-5
TGTGCCAGCAGTTTAGGGGCAGTTCGAGCCCAGTACTTC
CASSLGAVRAQYF
>TRBV10-3|.|many|TRBJ2-1
TGTGCCATCAGTCTTCTAGCGCCCCCGGAGAATGAGCAGTTCTTC
CAISLLAPPENEQFF
>TRBV5-1|TRBD1|many|TRBJ1-2
TGCGCCAGCAGCTCCGTGGGACAGCCCCTTAACGGCTACACCTTC
CASSSVGQPLNGYTF
>TRBV11-1|.|many|TRBJ2-7
TGTGCCAGCAGCTCACAGGAATACGAGCAGTACTTC
CASSSQEYEQYF
>TRBV20-1|TRBD2|.|TRBJ2-7
TGCAGTGCTAGAGATTCCGGACTAGCGGGGTTTCGAGGAGGTGAGCAGTACTTC
CSARDSGLAGFRGGEQYF
>TRBV20-1|.|few|TRBJ2-3
TGCAGTGCTGGGAGGTGGGCAGATACGCAGTATTTT
CSAGRWADTQYF
>TRBV5-1|.|.|TRBJ1-5
TGCGCCAGCAGCGTAACAGGGAATCAGCCCCAGCATTTT
CASSVTGNQPQHF
>TRBV20-1|.|.|TRBJ2-1
TGCAGTGCCCCAAAGAACAATGAGCAGTTCTTC
CSAPKNNEQFF
>TRBV7-2|TRBD1|many|TRBJ2-7
TGTGCCAGCAGCTTAGTTTCATCGACAGGGAGCAGGGCGAGCTCCTACGAGCAGTACTTC
CASSLVSSTGSRASSYEQYF
>TRBV4-1|TRBD1|many|TRBJ2-7
TGCGCCAGCAGCCAATTACCCGGACAGGTTTCCTACAATGAGCAGTACTTC
CASSQLPGQVSYNEQYF
>TRBV7-2|.|many|TRBJ2-3
TGTGCCAGCACCGGGCCGAGCACAGATACGCAGTATTTT
CASTGPSTDTQYF
>TRBV6-5|.|few|TRBJ1-2
TGTGCCAGCAGACTTGGGGAGGGACTCTATGGCTACACCTTC
CASRLGEGLYGYTF
>TRBV9|TRBD1|.|TRBJ1-2
TGTGCCAGCAGCGCTCGGACAGGGGGCTACTATGGCTACACCTTC
CASSARTGGYYGYTF
>TRBV5-5|.|few|TRBJ1-2
TGTGCCAGCAGCGTAGACTCGGGTGGCTACACCTTC
CASSVDSGGYTF
>TRBV20-1|TRBD2|many|TRBJ2-7
TGCAGTGCTAGACTATCGTCTAGCGGGGGGTCCTACGAGCAGTACTTC
CSARLSSSGGSYEQYF
>TRBV12-3/TRBV12-4|TRBD1|.|TRBJ2-3
TGTGCCAGCAGCCCCGAGGGACAGAGAGCAGATGCGGAGTATTTT
CASSPEGQRADAEYF
>TRBV15|.|.|TRBJ2-7
TGTGCCACCAGCAGGGACAGGGACTACTACGAGCAGTACTTC
CATSRDRDYYEQYF
>TRBV25-1|.|many|TRBJ2-5
TGTGCCAGCAGTGGAAATGGGGAGACCCAGTACTTC
CASSGNGETQYF
>TRBV28|.|few|TRBJ2-7
TGTGCCAGCAGTCCTAGTGGGGGGGGCTCGTGGTACGAGCAGTACTTC
CASSPSGGGSWYEQYF
>TRBV5-1|.|many|TRBJ2-1
TGCGCCAGCAGCGCAGGGTACAATGAGCAGTTCTTC
CASSAGYNEQFF
>TRBV5-4|.|.|TRBJ2-3
TGTGCCAGCAGCCCCTCGAGTGGTGATACGCAGTATTTT
CASSPSSGDTQYF
>TRBV7-9|.|many|TRBJ2-1
TGTGCCAGCAGCTTGCTGACAGTAAATGAGCAGTTCTTC
CASSLLTVNEQFF
>TRBV5-1|TRBD1|many|TRBJ1-5
TGCGCCAGCAGCTTGATCCCCGGGACAGGTATGGGGCAGCCCCAGCATTTT
CASSLIPGTGMGQPQHF
>TRBV5-6|.|many|TRBJ2-5
TGTGCCAGCAGCTTGAATATGGAGACCCAGTACTTC
CASSLNMETQYF
>TRBV30|TRBD1|few|TRBJ1-2
TGTGCCTGGTCTACAGGGGGCGCCGGGGGCTACACCTTC
CAWSTGGAGGYTF
>TRBV20-1|.|.|TRBJ1-1
TGCAGTGCTAGAAACGTTCAGAGGGCTTTCTTT
CSARNVQRAFF
>TRBV6-1|.|.|TRBJ1-4
TGTGCCAGCAGCTACAGGGATTCTAATGAAAAACTGTTTTTT
CASSYRDSNEKLFF